This TCR beta chain was sequenced for a study of response to subunit inactivated influenza vaccine. TCRdb used MiXCR to reprocess the RT-PCR reads, holding one entry per CDR3 protein. The sample comprises about 540,000 distinct CDR3 sequences, 20% to 25% of which are singletons, and 2.5% to 3% rests with the top ten. This clonotype was recorded a few times. The CDR3 totals 16 residues. Germline assignment: CDR1 SGHTA and CDR2 FQGNSA. V was clipped by 5 bases and J by 6 bases; unmatched bases: 8. The data were also submitted as part of a second study, on T cells expressing NK-cell markers. From that study: UMI-tagged 5'RACE template switching yielded the TCR beta cDNA. It was from sorted CD3+CD56+NKG2C+, CD3+CD56+NKG2C- and CD3+CD56-NKG2C+ T cells that TCR beta repertoires came. Several experiments confined sorting to alpha-beta TCR T cells with an anti-gamma-delta TCR antibody. One observes that, in a handful of donors, these clonotypes were also the leading ones within the CD3+CD56-NKG2C+ fraction. HCMV specificity of expanded NKG2C+ T cell clones remained unclear.

The receptor's source is a man aged 50-60 years who received an inactivated influenza vaccine. Sequencing was performed on CD4+ T cells sorted from PBMCs, taken 11 to 12 days after vaccination. The genes are TRBV7-2 and TRBJ2-3; TRBD2 matches 13 bases. The CDR3 is CASSARLAGGWDTQYF. CDR3 coding DNA: TGTGCCAGCAGCGCCCGACTAGCGGGGGGTTGGGATACGCAGTATTTT.